These 3 T cell receptor beta chains were sequenced from one sample in a study of T-cell memory formation after mild COVID-19. Each CDR3 protein is one row after TCRdb ran MiXCR on the 5' RACE reads. The repertoire consists of approximately 300,000 distinct CDR3 sequences, with about 16% occurring once and the leading ten covering about a fifth. Sequenced: PBMCs or a T cell subset sorted from them (not recorded which). The source is a man between 18 and 29 years old who had mild COVID-19 (a few samples of this study predate the infection). Cell type and time point are not known.

The chain carries TRBV4-3 and TRBJ1-2; D might be TRBD1 (5 bases). The length of the CDR3 is 15 residues. CDR1 and CDR2 from the germline V gene are LGHNA and YSLEER. Trimming took off 0 bases at V and 4 bases at J, with 12 bases between the two ends. CDR3 DNA: TGCGCCAGCAGCCAAGAGTGGGGGGACTCCTATGGCTACACCTTC. This translates into CASSQEWGDSYGYTF.

V is TRBV27 and J is TRBJ1-5, with D unresolved. This CDR3 is built from 17 residues. V was cut by 2 bases and J by 0 bases, with 14 bases left in between. Germline assignment: CDR1 MNHEY and CDR2 SMNVEV (reference sequence). Written as DNA, the CDR3 is TGTGCCAGCAGTTTACGAGGACGGACTAATAGCAATCAGCCCCAGCATTTT. It is translated as CASSLRGRTNSNQPQHF.

This chain links TRBV7-2 with TRBJ2-7, with D uncertain. The CDR3 is 15 amino acids. Germline V lookup: CDR1 SGHTA, CDR2 FQGNSA. The germline V and J ends were trimmed by 4 bases and 0 bases, with 13 bases remaining between them. The CDR3 sequence: CASSCRRVTSYEQYV. In DNA, the CDR3 is TGTGCCAGCAGCTGTCGCAGAGTTACCTCCTACGAGCAGTACGTC.